In its sample, the clone carrying this T cell receptor (beta chain) was seen once. Its target is not known. Treatment noted: roughly 19 received Ad26.COV2.S at low or high dose, single or two shots; about 5 received placebo; per-sample allocation not given. Samples came from day 63 after the first vaccine or placebo injection. Based in Boston, the donor was an adult of 18-55 years. Ad26.COV2.S expressed prefusion-stabilized spike from the original Wuhan strain. The CDR3 contains 16 residues. Germline CDR1 reads SGHNT; CDR2 reads YYREEE (reference sequence). Trimming took off 4 bases at V and 4 bases at J, with 20 bases between the two ends. Assay used: immunoSEQ multiplex PCR; TCRdb lists only in-frame clones, some missing. The table records about 370,000 clones, about nine tenths of them present only once. This record belongs to a study of Ad26.COV2.S vaccination and SARS-CoV-2 variants. Study-wide results and limits: People given the vaccine had a wider spike-specific TCR breadth than placebo recipients did. Substantial response breadth was reportedly seen for spike-specific CD8+ and CD4+ T cells after vaccination.

This clonotype was obtained from a person aged 18-60 years who received the Ad26.COV2.S COVID-19 vaccine or a placebo. This chain uses TRBV5-4 with TRBJ2-5; a weak D match, TRBD2 (5 bases). This material consisted of peripheral blood, taken in a trial of Ad26.COV2.S vaccine versus placebo. The DNA of the CDR3 is TGTGCCAGCAGCCCTTCAGGCTCCACGGGGTCAGAGACCCAGTACTTC. Translated: CASSPSGSTGSETQYF.